This T cell receptor (beta chain) is from a study of monozygotic twins with inflammatory bowel disease. General study points: IBD patients, compared with healthy twins, shared fewer clonotypes with others (especially with disease activity). Ultimately, a single strong signal or clonotype associated with IBD was not supported.

Germline V gene data show CDR1 as SGHTA and CDR2 as FQGNSA. The CDR3 consists of 14 residues. UMIs bearing a 6-nucleotide sample barcode were added through template switching. TCRalpha along with TCRbeta cDNA was subjected to two nested PCRs lasting approximately 16 and 10 cycles. TCRdb re-called the 5' RACE reads; one entry per CDR3 protein, DNA not given. This table holds about 450,000 distinct CDR3 sequences. On this clonotype itself: Its antigen is not identified.

Sequencing used blood. The clonotype comes from a human donor with ulcerative colitis or Crohn's disease, or a healthy co-twin of an affected twin (not recorded which). The chain recombines TRBV7-2 with TRBJ2-7; TCRdb designates TRBD1, a call that cannot be tested without DNA. CDR3 sequence: CASSLTGQGNEQYF.